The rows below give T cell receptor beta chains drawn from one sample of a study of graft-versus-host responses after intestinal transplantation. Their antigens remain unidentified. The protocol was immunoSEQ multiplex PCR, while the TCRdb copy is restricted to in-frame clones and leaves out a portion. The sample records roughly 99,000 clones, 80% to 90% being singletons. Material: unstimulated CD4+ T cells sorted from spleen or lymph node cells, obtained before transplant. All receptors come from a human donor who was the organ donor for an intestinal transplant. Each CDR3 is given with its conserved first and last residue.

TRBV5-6	CASSSEGGYGYTF
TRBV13	CASSSYPGEAFF
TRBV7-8	CASAATGKFHEQFF
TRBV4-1	CASSQGTRLYEQYF
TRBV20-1	CSARSTDTQYF
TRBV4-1	CASSQIPGVRGTGELFF
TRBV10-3	CAIRAYEQGRANYGYTF
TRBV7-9	CASSSGTSSTGELFF
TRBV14	CASSYAQRGKQETQYF
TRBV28	CASSLSASGSPDTQYF
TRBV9	CASSALQGEAFF
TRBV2	CASRIGQGRREQFF
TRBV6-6	CASTKGGGNYGYTF
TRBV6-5	CASRPGTGTRDTQYF
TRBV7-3	CASSAGASGSANTGELFF
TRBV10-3	CAISEFGQGGQPQHF
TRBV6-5	CASSHSNYYEQYF
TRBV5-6	CASSFAGTGGYEQYF
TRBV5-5	CASSSGGRTGIPVSYEQYF
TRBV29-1	CSVEDWGNDGNTGELFF
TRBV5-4	CASRGSGGETQYF
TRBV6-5	CASSPFIGMNTEAFF
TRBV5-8	CASSLDFTGWGYTF
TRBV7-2	CASSLTGSYNSPLHF
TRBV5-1	CASSRDGQSGNTIYF
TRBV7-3	CASSLMGELANEQFF
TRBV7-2	CASSLRAGTHNEQFF
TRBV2	CASSERTGGSPLHF
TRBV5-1	CASSYGLAGSVYNEQFF
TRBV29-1	CSVDGGSQETQYF
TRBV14	CASSQGGHPGGEQYF
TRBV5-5	CASSLRKEKLFF
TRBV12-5	CASGFLSYEQYF
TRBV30	CAWSGRAGARTGELFF
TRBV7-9	CASSVGIRFDTQYF
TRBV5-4	CASTPGRDGTYEQYF
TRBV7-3	CASSFSGGGTQYF
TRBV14	CASSQQGEQYF
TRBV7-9	CASSLETAYEQYF
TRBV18	CASSPDRSNYGYTF
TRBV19	CASSRDRSYEQYF
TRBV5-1	CASSSGLTQETQYF
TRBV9	CASSPGTAYNSPLHF
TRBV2	CASTVQGGNQPQHF